The 6 T cell receptor beta chains listed next were all sequenced from one sample in a study of blood T cell repertoires in COVID-19. Sequencing was performed with immunoSEQ multiplex PCR; in TCRdb, only in-frame clones are kept and a portion is missing. The sample shows around 250,000 clones, roughly nine tenths of them seen only once. Input material: PBMCs or T cells enriched from blood (not recorded which). The receptor source for this set is a human donor in a cohort exposed to, infected with or recovered from COVID-19 (not recorded which). The donor label of this sample is uncertain.

This chain joins TRBV7-6 and TRBJ1-3, with TRBD1 identical over 8 bases. Germline V gene data show CDR1 as SGHVS and CDR2 as FNYEAQ. This CDR3 spans 15 amino acids. V shed 2 bases and J 0 bases; nucleotides not matched to a gene: 0. CDR3 in amino acids: CASSLQGASGNTIYF. The CDR3 coding sequence is TGTGCCAGCAGCTTACAGGGGGCCTCTGGAAACACCATATATTTT.

The V gene is TRBV30, the J gene TRBJ2-4; 10 bases are a match to TRBD1. Germline CDR1 is GTSNPN and CDR2 is SVGIG (reference sequence). V shed 5 bases and J 1 base; nucleotides not matched to a gene: 5. The CDR3 extends over 15 amino acids. CDR3 nucleotide sequence: TGTGCCTGGGGAAGACAGGGGGCCGCCAAAAACATTCAGTACTTC. Translation: CAWGRQGAAKNIQYF.

The chain carries TRBV19 and TRBJ1-1, with TRBD1 matching 8 bases. Germline V lookup: CDR1 LNHDA, CDR2 SQIVND (reference sequence). CDR3 length: 15 residues. Unmatched junction bases numbered 10, after V lost 6 bases and J lost 4 bases. Written as DNA, the CDR3 is TGTGCCAGTAGGCTAGCAGGGGGCGGAGGCACTGAAGCTTTCTTT. This codes for CASRLAGGGGTEAFF.

This chain joins TRBV4-1 and TRBJ1-2; TRBD1 agrees at 8 bases. The CDR3 sequence is 16 residues long. Unmatched junction bases numbered 11, after V lost 0 bases and J lost 8 bases. Germline CDR1 is MGHRA and CDR2 is YSYEKL. CDR3: CASSQDPRTGIRGYTF. CDR3 coding DNA: TGCGCCAGCAGCCAAGATCCCCGGACAGGGATCAGGGGCTACACCTTC.

The chain links TRBV19 to TRBJ1-4; 7 bases are a match to TRBD1. The CDR3 totals 16 residues. V trimming: 5 bases; J trimming: 2 bases; junction bases outside the gene matches: 8. The germline V gene has CDR1 LNHDA and CDR2 SQIVND (reference sequence). This CDR3 is CASSSFAGGTNEKLFF. The CDR3 DNA reads as TGTGCCAGTAGTTCCTTCGCAGGGGGGACTAATGAAAAACTGTTTTTT.

In the case of this clone: Germline and junction disagree at one end, which may indicate a read error. V usage is TRBV27 and J usage is TRBJ2-7, with 8 nucleotides matching TRBD1. Germline-derived CDR1 and CDR2 are MNHEY and SMNVEV (reference sequence). The CDR3 is 16 residues long. CDR3 amino acids: CASSTGGRGPPYGQYF. As DNA, the CDR3 is TGTGCCAGCAGTACCGGAGGCAGGGGGCCGCCTTACGGGCAGTACTTC.